This entry features one T cell receptor (beta chain) sequence. This record belongs to a study of shared clonotypes between healthy human individuals. For the study at large: Donors had three CD4 naive, three CD4 memory, two CD8 naive and one CD8 memory plate apiece.

Clones were read by immunoSEQ multiplex PCR, and TCRdb kept only the in-frame ones, dropping some. The sample lists some 1.4 million clones; more than 95% were seen once. Germline-derived CDR1 and CDR2 are WSHSY and SAAADI. This CDR3 spans 15 amino acids. V shed 3 bases and J 3 bases; nucleotides not matched to a gene: 4. The receptor was derived from a young man in good health. The chain combines TRBV10-2 with TRBJ2-7; 11 positions agree with TRBD1. Material for sequencing was naive CD4+ T cells sorted from blood. The subset is: CD45RA+ positively selected. DNA of the CDR3: TGCGCCAGCAGTGATAGGGGGACAGGGGGCTACGAGCAGTACTTC. This encodes CASSDRGTGGYEQYF.